The source of this T cell receptor (beta chain) is a study of CD8+ T cells in alopecia areata. The overall study: Among treated patients, severity was scored by affected scalp area percentage. General study results and limits: Lesional scalp, notably in alopecia totalis/universalis, had clonality above that of normal scalp.

CDR3 length equals 12 residues. The germline gives CDR1 SGHDN, CDR2 FVKESK. Unmatched junction bases numbered 4, after V lost 4 bases and J lost 9 bases. After isolation, RNA underwent reverse transcription to generate cDNA as the sequencing template. The assay was immunoSEQ multiplex PCR, and TCRdb's table has in-frame clones only and misses some. This repertoire shows under 350,000 clones, 55% to 75% found once; its top ten account for around 1.8%. The sample's treatment: oral pan-JAK inhibitor, 5-10 mg twice daily. Concerning this clone itself: Its antigen is still unknown.

J is TRBJ2-3 and V is TRBV14; 7 nucleotides match TRBD1. The sequence came from a human donor with alopecia areata. The sequenced sample was CD4+ T cells sorted from blood, obtained at week 24, from a patient treated with tofacitinib. The CDR3 DNA is TGTGCCAGCAGCCCCCTGACAGGGACGCAGTATTTT. Translated: CASSPLTGTQYF.